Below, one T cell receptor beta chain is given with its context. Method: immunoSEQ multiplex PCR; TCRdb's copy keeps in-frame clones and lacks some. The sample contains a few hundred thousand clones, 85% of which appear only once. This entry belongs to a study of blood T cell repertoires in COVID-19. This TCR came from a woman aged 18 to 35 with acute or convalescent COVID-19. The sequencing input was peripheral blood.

This CDR3 reads CASRFMRPNTGELFF. In DNA, the CDR3 is TGTGCCAGTAGGTTTATGCGTCCGAACACCGGGGAGCTGTTTTTT. The genes are TRBV19 and TRBJ2-2; D not resolved. The CDR3 length is 15 residues. The germline V and J ends were trimmed by 6 bases and 0 bases, with 11 bases remaining between them. Per the germline V gene, CDR1 is LNHDA and CDR2 is SQIVND (reference sequence).